The T cell receptor beta chain described here comes from a study of identical twins. TCRdb itself ran the 5' RACE reads through MiXCR, one entry per CDR3 protein. In the table there are about 810,000 distinct CDR3 sequences, 12% of which are singletons. The germline gives CDR1 DFQATT, CDR2 SNEGSKA (reference sequence). This CDR3 has 13 amino acids. J lost 5 bases, V lost 6 bases, and 8 bases had no gene match. Regarding the study as a whole: Within twin pairs, the out-of-frame alpha sequences they shared showed excess low generation probability. Cross-sectional statistics underpinned the conclusions; the same donors were not followed.

There are a few counts of this clonotype. Its antigen is not identified. These sequences were also reported in another study, on yellow fever vaccine responses in identical twins.

The chain uses TRBV20-1 and TRBJ2-3; 7 bases align to TRBD1. The sequence was collected from a woman aged 18-35 years in good health. Sequenced sample: PBMCs. The CDR3: CSANRGRGDTQYF. CDR3 nucleotide sequence: TGCAGTGCCAACAGGGGTAGAGGAGATACGCAGTATTTT.